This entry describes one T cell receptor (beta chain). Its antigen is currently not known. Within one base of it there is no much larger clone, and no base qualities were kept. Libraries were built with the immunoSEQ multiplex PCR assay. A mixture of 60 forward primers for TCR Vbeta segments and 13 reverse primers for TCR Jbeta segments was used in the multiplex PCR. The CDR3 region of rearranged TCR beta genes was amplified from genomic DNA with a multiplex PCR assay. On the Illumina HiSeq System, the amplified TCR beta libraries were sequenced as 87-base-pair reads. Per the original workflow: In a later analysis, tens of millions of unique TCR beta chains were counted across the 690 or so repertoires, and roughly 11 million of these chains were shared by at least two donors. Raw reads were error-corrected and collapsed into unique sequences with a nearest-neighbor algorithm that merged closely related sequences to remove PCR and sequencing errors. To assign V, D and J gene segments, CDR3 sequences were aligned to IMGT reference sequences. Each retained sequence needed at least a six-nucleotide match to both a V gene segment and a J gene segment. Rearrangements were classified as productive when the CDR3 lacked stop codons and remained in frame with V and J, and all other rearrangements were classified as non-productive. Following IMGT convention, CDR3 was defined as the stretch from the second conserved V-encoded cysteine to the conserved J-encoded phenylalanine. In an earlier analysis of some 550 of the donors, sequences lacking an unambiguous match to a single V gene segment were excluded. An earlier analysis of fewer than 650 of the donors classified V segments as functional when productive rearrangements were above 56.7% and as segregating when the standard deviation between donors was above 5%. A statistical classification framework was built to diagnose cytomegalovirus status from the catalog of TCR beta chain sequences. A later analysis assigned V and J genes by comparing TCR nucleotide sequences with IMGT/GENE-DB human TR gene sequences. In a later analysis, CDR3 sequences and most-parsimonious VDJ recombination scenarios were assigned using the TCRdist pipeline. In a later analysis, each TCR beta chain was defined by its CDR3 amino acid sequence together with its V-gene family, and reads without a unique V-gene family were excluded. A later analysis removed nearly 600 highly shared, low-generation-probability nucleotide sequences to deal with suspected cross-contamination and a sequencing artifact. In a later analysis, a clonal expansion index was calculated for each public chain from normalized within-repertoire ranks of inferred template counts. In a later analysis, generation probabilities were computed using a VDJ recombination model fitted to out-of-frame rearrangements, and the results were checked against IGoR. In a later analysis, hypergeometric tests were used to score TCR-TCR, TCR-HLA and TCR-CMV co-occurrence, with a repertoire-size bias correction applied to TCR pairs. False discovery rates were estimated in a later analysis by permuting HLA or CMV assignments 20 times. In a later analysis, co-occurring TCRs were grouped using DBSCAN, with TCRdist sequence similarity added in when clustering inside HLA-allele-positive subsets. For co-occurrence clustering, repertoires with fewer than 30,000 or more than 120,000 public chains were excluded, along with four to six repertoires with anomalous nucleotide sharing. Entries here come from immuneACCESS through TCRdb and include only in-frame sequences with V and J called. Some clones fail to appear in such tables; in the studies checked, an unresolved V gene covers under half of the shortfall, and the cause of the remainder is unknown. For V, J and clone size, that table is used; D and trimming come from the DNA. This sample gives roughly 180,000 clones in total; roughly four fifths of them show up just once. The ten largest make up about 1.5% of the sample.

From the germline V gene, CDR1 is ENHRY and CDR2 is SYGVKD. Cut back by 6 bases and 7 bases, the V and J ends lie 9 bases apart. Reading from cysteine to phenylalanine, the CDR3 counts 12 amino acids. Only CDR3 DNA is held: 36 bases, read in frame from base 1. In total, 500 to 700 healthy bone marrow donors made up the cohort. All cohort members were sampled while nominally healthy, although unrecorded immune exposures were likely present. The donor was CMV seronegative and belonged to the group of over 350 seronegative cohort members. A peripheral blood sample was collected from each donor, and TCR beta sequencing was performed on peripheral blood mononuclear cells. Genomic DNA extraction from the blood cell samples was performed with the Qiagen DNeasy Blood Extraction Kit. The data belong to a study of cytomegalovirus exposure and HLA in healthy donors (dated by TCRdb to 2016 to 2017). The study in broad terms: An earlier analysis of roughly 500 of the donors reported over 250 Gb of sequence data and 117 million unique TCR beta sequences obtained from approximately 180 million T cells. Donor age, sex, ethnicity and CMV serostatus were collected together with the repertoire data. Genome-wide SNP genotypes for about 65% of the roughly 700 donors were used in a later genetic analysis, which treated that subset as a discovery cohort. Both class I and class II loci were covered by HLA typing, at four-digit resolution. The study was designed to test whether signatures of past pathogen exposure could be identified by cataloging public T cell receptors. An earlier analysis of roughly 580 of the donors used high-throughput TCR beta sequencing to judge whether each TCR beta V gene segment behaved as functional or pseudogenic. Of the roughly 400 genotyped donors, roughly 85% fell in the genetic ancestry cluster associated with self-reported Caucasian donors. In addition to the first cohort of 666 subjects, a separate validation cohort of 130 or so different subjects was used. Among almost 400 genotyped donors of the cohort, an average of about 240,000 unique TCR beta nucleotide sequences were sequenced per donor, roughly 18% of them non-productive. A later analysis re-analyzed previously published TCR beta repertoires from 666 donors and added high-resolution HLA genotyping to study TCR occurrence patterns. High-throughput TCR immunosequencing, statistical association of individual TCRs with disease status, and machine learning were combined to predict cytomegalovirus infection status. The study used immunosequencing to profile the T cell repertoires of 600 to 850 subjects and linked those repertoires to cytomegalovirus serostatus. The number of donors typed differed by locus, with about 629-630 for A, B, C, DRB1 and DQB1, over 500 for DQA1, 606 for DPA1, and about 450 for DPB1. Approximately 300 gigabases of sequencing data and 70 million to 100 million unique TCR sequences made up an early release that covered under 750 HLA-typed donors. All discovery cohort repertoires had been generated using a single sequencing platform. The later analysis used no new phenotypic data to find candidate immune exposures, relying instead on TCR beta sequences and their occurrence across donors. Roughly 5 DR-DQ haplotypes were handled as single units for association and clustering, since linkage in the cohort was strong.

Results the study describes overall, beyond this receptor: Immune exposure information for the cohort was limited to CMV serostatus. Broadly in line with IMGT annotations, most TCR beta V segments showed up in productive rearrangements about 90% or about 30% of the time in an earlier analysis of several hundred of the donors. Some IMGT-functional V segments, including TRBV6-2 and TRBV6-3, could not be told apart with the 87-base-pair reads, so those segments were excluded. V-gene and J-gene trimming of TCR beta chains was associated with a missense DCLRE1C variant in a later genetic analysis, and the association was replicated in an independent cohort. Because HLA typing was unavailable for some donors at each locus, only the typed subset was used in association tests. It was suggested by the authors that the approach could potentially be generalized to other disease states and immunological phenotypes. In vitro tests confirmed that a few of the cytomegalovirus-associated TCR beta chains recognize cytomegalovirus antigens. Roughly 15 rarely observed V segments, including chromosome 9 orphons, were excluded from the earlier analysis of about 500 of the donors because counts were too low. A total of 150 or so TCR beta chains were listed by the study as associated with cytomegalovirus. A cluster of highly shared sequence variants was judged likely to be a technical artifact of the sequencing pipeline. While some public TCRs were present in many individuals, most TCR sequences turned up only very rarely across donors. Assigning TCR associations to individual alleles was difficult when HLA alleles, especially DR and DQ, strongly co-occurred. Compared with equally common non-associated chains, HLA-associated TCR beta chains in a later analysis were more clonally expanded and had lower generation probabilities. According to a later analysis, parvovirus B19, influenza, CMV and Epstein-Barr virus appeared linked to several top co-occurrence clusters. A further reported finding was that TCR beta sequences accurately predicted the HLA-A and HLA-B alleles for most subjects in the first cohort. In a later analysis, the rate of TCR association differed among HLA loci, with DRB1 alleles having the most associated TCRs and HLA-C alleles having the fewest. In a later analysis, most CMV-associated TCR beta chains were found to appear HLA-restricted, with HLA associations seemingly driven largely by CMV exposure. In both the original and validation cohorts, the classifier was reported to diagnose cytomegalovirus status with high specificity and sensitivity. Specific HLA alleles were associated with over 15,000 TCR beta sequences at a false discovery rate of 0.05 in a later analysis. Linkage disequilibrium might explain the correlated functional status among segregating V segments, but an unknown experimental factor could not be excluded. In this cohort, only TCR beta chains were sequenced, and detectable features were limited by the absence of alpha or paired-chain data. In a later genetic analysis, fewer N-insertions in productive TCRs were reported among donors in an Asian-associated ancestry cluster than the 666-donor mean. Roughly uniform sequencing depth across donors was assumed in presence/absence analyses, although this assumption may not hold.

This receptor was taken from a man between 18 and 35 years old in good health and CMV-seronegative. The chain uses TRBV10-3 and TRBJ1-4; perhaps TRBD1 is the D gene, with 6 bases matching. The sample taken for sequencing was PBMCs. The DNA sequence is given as TGTGCCATCAGCTCGGACAGTGAAAAACTGTTTTTT. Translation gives CAISSDSEKLFF.